This T cell receptor (beta chain) was observed in a study of shared clonotypes between healthy human individuals. This table comes from immunoSEQ multiplex PCR, and its TCRdb copy is limited to in-frame clones, with some not included. Of approximately 2.4 million clones detected, 90% to 96% appear once; the ten largest clones hold less than 0.15%. With respect to this clone: Its antigen is not known. The same CDR3 also results from other DNA sequences found in this sample.

CD4+ cells were split into CD45RA+ naive and CD45RA-negative memory subsets. The CDR3 consists of 14 residues. Germline-derived CDR1 and CDR2 are SGHRS and YFSETQ. Deletions cut 4 bases from V and 7 bases from J, with 15 bases between. Notes on the study in general: Only blood was sampled; tissue repertoires likely differ. Naive subsets typically showed greater estimated richness than memory subsets.

The chain recombines TRBV5-1 with TRBJ1-3; maybe TRBD1 (5 bases). The sample comprised naive CD4+ T cells sorted from blood. As to subset: CD45RA+ positively selected. The TCR comes from a young man in good health. The CDR3 here is CASSPGTEGNTIYF. As DNA, the CDR3 is TGCGCCAGCAGCCCCGGGACGGAAGGCAACACCATATATTTT.